This entry describes one T cell receptor beta chain. Its antigen remains unknown. The sample is drawn from a study of identical twins. TCRdb reprocessed the 5' RACE reads with MiXCR, giving one entry per CDR3 protein. The sample lists around 530,000 distinct CDR3 sequences; roughly 15% were seen once. Germline CDR1 is DFQATT and CDR2 is SNEGSKA (reference sequence). The CDR3 loop spans 14 amino acids. With 7 bases removed from V and 1 base from J, the gap between germline ends came to 14 bases. Regarding the study as a whole: A lower insertion count was a feature of abundant cord blood beta clonotypes, with no such feature in memory repertoires. Alpha sequences out of frame and shared by twins had excess low generation probability. Among beta out-of-frame sequences, excess sharing between twins appeared weaker.

These data also formed part of another study, on yellow fever vaccine responses in identical twins.

Sequences were obtained from CD4+ T cells sorted from blood. The sequence derives from a woman younger than 35 in good health. This chain uses TRBV20-1 with TRBJ1-5; TRBD1 might be the D (5 bases). The CDR3 DNA follows: TGCAGTGGGGTATCGGGGCGCAGCAATCAGCCCCAGCATTTT. Its translation: CSGVSGRSNQPQHF.